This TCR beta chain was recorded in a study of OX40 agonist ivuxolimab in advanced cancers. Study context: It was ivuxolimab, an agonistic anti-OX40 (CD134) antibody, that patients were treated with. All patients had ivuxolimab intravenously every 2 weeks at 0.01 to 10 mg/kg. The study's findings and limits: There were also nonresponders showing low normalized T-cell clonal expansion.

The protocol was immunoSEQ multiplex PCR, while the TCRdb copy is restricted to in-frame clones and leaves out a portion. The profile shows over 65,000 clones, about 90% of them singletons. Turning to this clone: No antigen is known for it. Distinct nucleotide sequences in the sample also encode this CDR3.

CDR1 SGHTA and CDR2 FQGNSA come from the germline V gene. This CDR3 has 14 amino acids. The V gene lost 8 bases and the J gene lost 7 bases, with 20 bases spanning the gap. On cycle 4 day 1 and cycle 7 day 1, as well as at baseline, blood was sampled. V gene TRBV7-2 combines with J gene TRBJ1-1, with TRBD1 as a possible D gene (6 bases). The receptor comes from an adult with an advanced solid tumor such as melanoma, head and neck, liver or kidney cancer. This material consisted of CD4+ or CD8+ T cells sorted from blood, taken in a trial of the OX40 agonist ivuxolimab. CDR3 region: CASRGRGVAVEAFF. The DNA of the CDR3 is TGTGCCAGCCGGGGGCGGGGGGTAGCGGTTGAAGCTTTCTTT.